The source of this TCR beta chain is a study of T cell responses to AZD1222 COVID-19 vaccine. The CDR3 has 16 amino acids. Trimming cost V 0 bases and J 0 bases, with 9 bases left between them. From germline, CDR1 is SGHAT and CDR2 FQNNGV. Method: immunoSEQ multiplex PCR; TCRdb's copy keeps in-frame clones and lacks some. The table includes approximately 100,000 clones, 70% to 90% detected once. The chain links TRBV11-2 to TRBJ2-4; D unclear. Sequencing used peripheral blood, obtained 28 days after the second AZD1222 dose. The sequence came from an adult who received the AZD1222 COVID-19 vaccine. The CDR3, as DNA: TGTGCCAGCAGCTTAGAGGGCGGTATAGCCAAAAACATTCAGTACTTC. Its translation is CASSLEGGIAKNIQYF. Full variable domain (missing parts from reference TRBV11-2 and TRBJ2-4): EAGVAQSPRYKIIEKRQSVAFWCNPISGHATLYWYQQILGQGPKLLIQFQNNGVVDDSQLPKDRFSAERLKGVDSTLKIQPAKLEDSAVYLCASSLEGGIAKNIQYFGAGTRLSVL.